The clone carrying this T cell receptor (beta chain) has just a few counts. Source study methods: Quantification of nucleated cells was approximated via reference gene primer amplification. Method: immunoSEQ multiplex PCR; TCRdb's copy keeps in-frame clones and lacks some. D and trimming were read from the DNA, whereas the V and J calls and clone size are those reported in that table. The data show approximately 250,000 clones, around 84% seen once. V was trimmed by 6 bases and J by 1 base, leaving 6 bases between them. CDR3 size: 11 residues. Germline CDR1 DFQATT, CDR2 SNEGSKA (reference sequence). This entry comes from a study of blood T cell repertoires in COVID-19. Overall study: Samples representing acute and convalescent COVID-19 were sourced from the United States, Italy and Spain. PBMCs, B-cell-depleted T cells, or T cells provided the cDNA or gDNA that made up the material.

This TCR was sampled from a woman in her forties who had recovered from COVID-19. The sequencing sample was made of peripheral blood. This chain joins TRBV20-1 and TRBJ1-1; D uncertain. CDR3 in amino acids: CSARRNTEAFF. The CDR3 DNA reads as TGCAGTGCCCGGAGGAACACTGAAGCTTTCTTT.